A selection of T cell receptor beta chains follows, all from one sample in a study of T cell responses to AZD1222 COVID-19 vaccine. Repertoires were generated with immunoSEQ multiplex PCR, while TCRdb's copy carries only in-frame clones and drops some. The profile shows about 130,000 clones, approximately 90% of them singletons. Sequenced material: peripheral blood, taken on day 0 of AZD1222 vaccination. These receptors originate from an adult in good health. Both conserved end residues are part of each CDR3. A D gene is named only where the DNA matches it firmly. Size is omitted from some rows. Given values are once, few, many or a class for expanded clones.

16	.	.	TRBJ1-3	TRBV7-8	CASSPHHRGTGNTIYF	TGTGCCAGCAGCCCTCACCATCGGGGGACTGGAAACACCATATATTTT
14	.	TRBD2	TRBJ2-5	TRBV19	CASSRGGDQETQYF	TGTGCCAGTAGTAGGGGGGGAGATCAAGAGACCCAGTACTTC
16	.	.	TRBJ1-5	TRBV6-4	CASSDWAYYSNQPQHF	TGTGCCAGCAGTGACTGGGCCTACTATAGCAATCAGCCCCAGCATTTT
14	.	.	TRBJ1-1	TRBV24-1	CANSPMEGNTEAFF	TGTGCCAACAGCCCCATGGAGGGAAACACTGAAGCTTTCTTT
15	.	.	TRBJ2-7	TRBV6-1	CASSERSGQAYEQYF	TGTGCCAGCAGTGAACGGTCGGGGCAAGCCTACGAGCAGTACTTC
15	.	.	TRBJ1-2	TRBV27	CASSLIPSGLGGYTF	TGTGCCAGCAGTCTCATACCGTCAGGGTTGGGTGGCTACACCTTC
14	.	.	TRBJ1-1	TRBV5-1	CASSFAGDGREAFF	TGCGCCAGCAGCTTTGCAGGGGACGGCCGTGAAGCTTTCTTT
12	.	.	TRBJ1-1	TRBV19	CASRTVRREAFF	TGTGCCAGTAGGACCGTGAGACGTGAAGCTTTCTTT
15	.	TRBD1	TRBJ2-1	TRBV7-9	CASSFQGGAYNEQFF	TGTGCCAGCAGCTTTCAAGGGGGCGCCTACAATGAGCAGTTCTTC
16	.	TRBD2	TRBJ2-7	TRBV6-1	CASSEAAGAGAYEQYF	TGTGCCAGCAGTGAAGCAGCGGGAGCAGGGGCCTACGAGCAGTACTTC
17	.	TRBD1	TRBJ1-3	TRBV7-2	CASSPPGQGMSGNTIYF	TGTGCCAGCAGCCCCCCGGGACAGGGGATGTCGGGAAACACCATATATTTT
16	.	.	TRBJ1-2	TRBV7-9	CASSLAGRSHTVPSRF	TGTGCCAGCAGCTTAGCTGGTCGGTCTCACACCGTTCCATCCCGATTC
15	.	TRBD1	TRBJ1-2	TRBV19	CASTTRGTGGRGYTF	TGTGCCAGTACCACCCGGGGGACAGGGGGAAGAGGCTACACCTTC
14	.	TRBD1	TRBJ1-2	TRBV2	CASSGLGQGEIITF	TGTGCCAGCAGTGGCCTCGGACAGGGGGAAATTATCACCTTC
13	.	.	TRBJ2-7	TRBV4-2	CASSQDGRREQYF	TGTGCCAGCAGCCAAGATGGAAGGCGGGAGCAGTACTTC
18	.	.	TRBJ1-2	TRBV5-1	CASSLERASSFNNYGYTF	TGCGCCAGCAGCTTGGAGCGGGCATCATCTTTCAACAACTATGGCTACACCTTC
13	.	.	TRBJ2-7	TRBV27	CASRSTGFYEQYF	TGTGCCAGCAGGTCCACAGGGTTCTACGAGCAGTACTTC
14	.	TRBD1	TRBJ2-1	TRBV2	CASSGGGPYNEQFF	TGTGCCAGCAGTGGAGGGGGCCCCTACAATGAGCAGTTCTTC
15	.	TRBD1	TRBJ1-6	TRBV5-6	CASSLAGTVGSPLHF	TGTGCCAGCAGCTTGGCCGGGACAGTGGGTTCACCCCTCCACTTT
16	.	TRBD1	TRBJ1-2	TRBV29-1	CSSEDRGRTANYGYTF	TGCAGCTCCGAGGACAGGGGCCGGACTGCTAACTATGGCTACACCTTC
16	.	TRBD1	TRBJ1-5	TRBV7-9	CASSYSGTGSVQPQHF	TGTGCCAGCAGCTATTCCGGGACAGGGTCGGTTCAGCCCCAGCATTTT
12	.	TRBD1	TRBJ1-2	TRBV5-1	CASSNSDRDYTF	TGCGCCAGCAGCAACAGTGACAGGGACTACACCTTC
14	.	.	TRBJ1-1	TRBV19	CASSIGGQNTEAFF	TGTGCCAGTAGTATAGGGGGACAGAACACTGAAGCTTTCTTT
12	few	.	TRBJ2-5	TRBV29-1	CSVYRGLETQYF	TGCAGCGTTTACAGGGGACTAGAGACCCAGTACTTC
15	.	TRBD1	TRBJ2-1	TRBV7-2	CASSSGQGLYNEQFF	TGTGCCAGCAGCTCGGGACAGGGCTTGTACAATGAGCAGTTCTTC
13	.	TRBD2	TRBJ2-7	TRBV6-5	CASSTSGTYEQYF	TGTGCCAGCTCTACTAGCGGGACCTACGAGCAGTACTTC
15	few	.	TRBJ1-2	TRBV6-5	CASSPLGRGRLGYTF	TGTGCCAGCAGCCCCCTGGGACGGGGCCGACTAGGCTACACCTTC
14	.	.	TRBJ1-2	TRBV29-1	CSGARAGYVYGYTF	TGCAGCGGTGCCCGAGCAGGGTATGTATATGGCTACACCTTC
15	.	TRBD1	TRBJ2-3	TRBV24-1	CATKPGQFETDTQYF	TGTGCCACCAAACCGGGACAGTTCGAAACAGATACGCAGTATTTT
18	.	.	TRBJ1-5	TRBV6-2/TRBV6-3	CASSYLAQEGFYNQPQHF	TGTGCCAGCAGTTACTTGGCCCAGGAGGGGTTCTATAATCAGCCCCAGCATTTT
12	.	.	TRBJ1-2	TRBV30	CAWTASNYGYTF	TGTGCCTGGACAGCTTCTAACTATGGCTACACCTTC
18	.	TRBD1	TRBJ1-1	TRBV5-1	CASSPGQGPGVSNTEAFF	TGCGCCAGCAGCCCAGGACAGGGGCCGGGGGTGTCGAACACTGAAGCTTTCTTT
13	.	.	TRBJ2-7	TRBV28	CASSKLNPYEQYF	TGTGCCAGCAGCAAACTAAACCCCTACGAGCAGTACTTC
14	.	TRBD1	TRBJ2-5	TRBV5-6	CASTKQGVHETQYF	TGTGCCAGCACCAAGCAGGGGGTTCACGAGACCCAGTACTTC
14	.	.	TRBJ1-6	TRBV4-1	CASKTEVYNSPLHF	TGCGCCAGTAAGACAGAAGTATATAATTCACCCCTCCACTTT
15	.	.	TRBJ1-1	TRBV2	CASSPWSTVNTEAFF	TGTGCCAGCTCTCCGTGGTCGACAGTTAACACTGAAGCTTTCTTT
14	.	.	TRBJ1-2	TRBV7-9	CASRVAGREDGYTF	TGTGCCAGCAGGGTTGCGGGCAGGGAGGATGGCTACACCTTC
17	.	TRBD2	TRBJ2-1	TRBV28	CASSRLKTSGTDNEQFF	TGTGCCAGCAGTCGCTTGAAGACTAGCGGGACCGACAATGAGCAGTTCTTC
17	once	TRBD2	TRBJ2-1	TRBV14	CASSQVVGGRGKNEQFF	TGTGCCAGCAGCCAAGTGGTCGGCGGGAGGGGAAAAAATGAGCAGTTCTTC
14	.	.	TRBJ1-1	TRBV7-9	CASSPQGASTEAFF	TGTGCCAGCAGTCCACAGGGTGCGAGCACTGAAGCTTTCTTT
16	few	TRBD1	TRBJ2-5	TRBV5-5	CASSPQGQSGWVTQYF	TGTGCCAGCAGTCCACAGGGACAGTCCGGGTGGGTGACCCAGTACTTC